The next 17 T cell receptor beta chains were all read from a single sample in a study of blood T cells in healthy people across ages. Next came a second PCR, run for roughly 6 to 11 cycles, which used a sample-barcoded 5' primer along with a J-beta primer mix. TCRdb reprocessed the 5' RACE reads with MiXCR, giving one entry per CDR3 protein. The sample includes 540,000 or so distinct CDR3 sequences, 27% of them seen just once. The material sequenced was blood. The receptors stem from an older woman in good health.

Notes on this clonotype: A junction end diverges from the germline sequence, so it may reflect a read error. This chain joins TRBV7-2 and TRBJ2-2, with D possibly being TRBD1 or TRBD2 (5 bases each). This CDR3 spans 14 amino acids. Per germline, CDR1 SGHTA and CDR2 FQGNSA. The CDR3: CASVRGKVTGEPFF. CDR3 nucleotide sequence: TGTGCCAGCGTAAGGGGCAAAGTCACCGGGGAGCCGTTTTTT. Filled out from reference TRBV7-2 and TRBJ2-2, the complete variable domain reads GAGVSQSPSNKVTEKGKDVELRCDPISGHTALYWYRQSLGQGLEFLIYFQGNSAPDKSGLPSDRFSAERTGGSVSTLTIQRTQQEDSAVYLCASVRGKVTGEPFFGEGSRLTVL.

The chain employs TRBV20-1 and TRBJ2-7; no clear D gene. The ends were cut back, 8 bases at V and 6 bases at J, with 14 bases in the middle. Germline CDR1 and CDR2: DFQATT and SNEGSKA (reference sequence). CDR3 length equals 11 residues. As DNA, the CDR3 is TGCAGTCTGAAAGGGCCACGCGAGCAGTACTTC. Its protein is CSLKGPREQYF.

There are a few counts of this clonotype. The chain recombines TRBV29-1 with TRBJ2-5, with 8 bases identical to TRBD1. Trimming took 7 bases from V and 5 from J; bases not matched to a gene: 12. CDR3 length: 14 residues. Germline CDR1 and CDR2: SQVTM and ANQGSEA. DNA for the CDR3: TGCAGCGCTAGCTCGGACAGGGCTCTCGAGACCCAGTACTTC. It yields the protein CSASSDRALETQYF.

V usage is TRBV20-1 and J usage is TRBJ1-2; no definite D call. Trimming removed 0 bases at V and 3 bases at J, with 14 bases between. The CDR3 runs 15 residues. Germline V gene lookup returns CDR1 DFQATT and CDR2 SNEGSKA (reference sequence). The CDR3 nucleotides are TGCAGTGCTAGAGAGGGTCAGTCGATAGACTATGGCTACACCTTC. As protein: CSAREGQSIDYGYTF.

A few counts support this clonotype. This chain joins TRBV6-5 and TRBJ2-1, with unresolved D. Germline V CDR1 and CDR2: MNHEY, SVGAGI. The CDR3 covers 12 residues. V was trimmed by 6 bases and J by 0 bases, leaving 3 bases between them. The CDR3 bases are TGTGCCAGCAGGGCCTCCTACAATGAGCAGTTCTTC. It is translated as CASRASYNEQFF.

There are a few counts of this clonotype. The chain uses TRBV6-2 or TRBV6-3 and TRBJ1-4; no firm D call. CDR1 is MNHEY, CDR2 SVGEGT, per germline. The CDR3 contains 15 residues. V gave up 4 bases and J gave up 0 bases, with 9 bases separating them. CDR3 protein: CASSSAGPTNEKLFF. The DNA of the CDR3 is TGTGCCAGCAGTTCCGCCGGACCAACTAATGAAAAACTGTTTTTT.

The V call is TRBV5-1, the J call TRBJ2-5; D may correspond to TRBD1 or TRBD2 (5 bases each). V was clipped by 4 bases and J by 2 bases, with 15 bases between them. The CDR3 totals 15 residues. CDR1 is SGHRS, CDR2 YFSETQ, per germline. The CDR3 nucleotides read TGCGCCAGCAGCGGAGGCGAGGGGCTACAAGAGACCCAGTACTTC. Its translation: CASSGGEGLQETQYF.

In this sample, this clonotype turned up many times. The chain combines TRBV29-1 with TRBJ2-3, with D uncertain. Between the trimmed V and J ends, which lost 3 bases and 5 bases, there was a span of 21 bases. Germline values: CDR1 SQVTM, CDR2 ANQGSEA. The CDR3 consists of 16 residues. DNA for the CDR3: TGCAGCGTTGATTTTCTATTCAGGCATTCAGGAGATACGCAGTATTTT. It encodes CSVDFLFRHSGDTQYF.

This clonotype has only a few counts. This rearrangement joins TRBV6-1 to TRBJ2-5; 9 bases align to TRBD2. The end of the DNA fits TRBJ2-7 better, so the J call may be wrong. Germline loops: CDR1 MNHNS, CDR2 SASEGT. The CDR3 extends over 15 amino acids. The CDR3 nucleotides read TGTGCCACTAAACCAGTTGGCGGGGGGGCGTACGAGCAGTACTTC. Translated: CATKPVGGGAYEQYF.

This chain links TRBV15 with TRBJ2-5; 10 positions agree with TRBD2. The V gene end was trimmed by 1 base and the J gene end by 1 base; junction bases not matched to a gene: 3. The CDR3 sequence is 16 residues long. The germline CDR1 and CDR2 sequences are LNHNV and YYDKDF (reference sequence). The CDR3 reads CATSRGLAGAQETQYF. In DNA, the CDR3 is TGTGCCACCAGCAGAGGTCTAGCGGGAGCCCAAGAGACCCAGTACTTC.

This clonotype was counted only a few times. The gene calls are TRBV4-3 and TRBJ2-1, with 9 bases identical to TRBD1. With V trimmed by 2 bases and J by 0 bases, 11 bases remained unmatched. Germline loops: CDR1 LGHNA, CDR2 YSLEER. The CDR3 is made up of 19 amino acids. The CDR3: CASSQTGTGTLSSYNEQFF. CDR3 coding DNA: TGCGCCAGCAGCCAAACCGGGACAGGGACCCTGAGCTCCTACAATGAGCAGTTCTTC.

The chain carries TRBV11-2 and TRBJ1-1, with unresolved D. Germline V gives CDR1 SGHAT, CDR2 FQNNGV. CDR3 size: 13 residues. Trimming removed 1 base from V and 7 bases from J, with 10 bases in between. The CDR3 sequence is CASSLAGMGEAFF. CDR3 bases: TGTGCCAGCAGCTTAGCGGGGATGGGTGAAGCTTTCTTT.

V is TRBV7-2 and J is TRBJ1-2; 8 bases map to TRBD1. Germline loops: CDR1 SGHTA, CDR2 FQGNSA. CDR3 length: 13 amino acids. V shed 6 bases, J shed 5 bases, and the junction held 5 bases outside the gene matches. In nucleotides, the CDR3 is TGTGCCAGCAGGTTTACAGGGGGTTATGGCTACACCTTC. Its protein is CASRFTGGYGYTF.

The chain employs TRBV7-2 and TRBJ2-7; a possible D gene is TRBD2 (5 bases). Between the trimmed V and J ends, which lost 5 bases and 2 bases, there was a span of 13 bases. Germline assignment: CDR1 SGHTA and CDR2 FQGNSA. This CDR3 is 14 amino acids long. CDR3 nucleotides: TGTGCCAGCAGCACGGAGGTCAGAACCTACGAGCAGTACTTC. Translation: CASSTEVRTYEQYF.

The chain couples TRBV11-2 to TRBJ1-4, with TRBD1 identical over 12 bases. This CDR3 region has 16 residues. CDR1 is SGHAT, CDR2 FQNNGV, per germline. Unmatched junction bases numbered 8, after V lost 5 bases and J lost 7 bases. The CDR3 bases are TGTGCCAGCAGCGGGACAGGGGGCGCGGTTAGTGAAAAACTGTTTTTT. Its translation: CASSGTGGAVSEKLFF.

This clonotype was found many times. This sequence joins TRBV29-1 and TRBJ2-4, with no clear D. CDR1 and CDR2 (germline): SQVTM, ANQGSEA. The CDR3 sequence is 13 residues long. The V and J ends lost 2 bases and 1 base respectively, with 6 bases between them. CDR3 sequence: CSVEKEAKNIQYF. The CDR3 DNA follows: TGCAGCGTTGAAAAGGAGGCCAAAAACATTCAGTACTTC.

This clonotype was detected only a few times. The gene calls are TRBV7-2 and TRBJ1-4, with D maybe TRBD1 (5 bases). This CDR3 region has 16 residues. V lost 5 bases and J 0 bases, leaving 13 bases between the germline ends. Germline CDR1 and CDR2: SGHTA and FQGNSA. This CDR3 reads CASSPRQTATNEKLFF. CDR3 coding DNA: TGTGCCAGCAGCCCCCGACAGACTGCAACTAATGAAAAACTGTTTTTT.